This section outlines one T cell receptor (beta chain) sequence together with its context. Its cognate antigen is unknown. CDR1 is LNHDA, CDR2 SQIVND, per germline (reference sequence). V shed 3 bases and J 8 bases; nucleotides not matched to a gene: 9. The CDR3 runs 15 residues. These data come from a study of T cell responses to AZD1222 COVID-19 vaccine. Study outcomes and limitations: Spike-specific TCRs gained breadth and depth after people received two AZD1222 doses. Targeting of unmutated variant regions was reportedly seen in nearly half of spike-specific TCRs. Repertoire samples came only from after the peak T cell response.

TCRdb keeps only in-frame clones here, not all; method: immunoSEQ multiplex PCR. The sample holds about 180,000 clones, over 90% seen once. The chain combines TRBV19 with TRBJ2-1, with 8 positions matching TRBD2. Specimen: peripheral blood, collected 28 days after the second AZD1222 dose. This sequence originates from an adult who received the AZD1222 COVID-19 vaccine. The CDR3 here is CASSMASGRTDEQFF. The CDR3 DNA reads TGTGCCAGTAGTATGGCAAGCGGGAGAACCGATGAGCAGTTCTTC.